This passage covers 20 T cell receptor beta chains from one sample sequenced in a study of T cell repertoires in cytomegalovirus infection. TCRdb redid the calling of the reads with MiXCR, one entry per CDR3 protein. The data contain roughly 500,000 distinct CDR3 sequences, about 10% of them singletons. Input material: PBMCs. The receptors originated from a human donor in good health (CMV status not recorded). Some clones in this sample may be carry-over from other donors' samples.

This clonotype was counted many times. The chain is built from TRBV7-9 and TRBJ1-2; perhaps TRBD1 as D (5 bases). The CDR3 covers 12 residues. The germline V gene encodes CDR1 SEHNR and CDR2 FQNEAQ (reference sequence). V lost 3 bases and J 8 bases, leaving 10 bases between the germline ends. CDR3 coding DNA: TGTGCCAGCAGCTTGGGGGAGGGCGGCTACACCTTC. It codes for CASSLGEGGYTF.

V usage is TRBV20-1 and J usage is TRBJ1-5; D is unclear. Germline V gives CDR1 DFQATT, CDR2 SNEGSKA (reference sequence). The CDR3 runs to 13 residues. V dropped 5 bases and J dropped 2 bases, with 10 bases sitting between them. CDR3 DNA sequence: TGCAGTGCTCCCGACTCTGGCAATCAGCCCCAGCATTTT. Protein: CSAPDSGNQPQHF.

The J gene is TRBJ2-1, the V gene TRBV29-1; D might be TRBD2 (6 bases). Trimming removed 4 bases from V and 4 bases from J, with 14 bases in between. The CDR3 has 14 residues. Germline-derived CDR1 and CDR2 are SQVTM and ANQGSEA. Here the CDR3 reads CSVGISGWYNEQFF. The CDR3 nucleotides read TGCAGCGTTGGTATCAGCGGGTGGTACAATGAGCAGTTCTTC.

As regards this clonotype: Being one base from a much bigger clone, this may be a read error. V and J are TRBV6-1 and TRBJ1-5; D is uncertain. Germline CDR1 MNHNS, CDR2 SASEGT. The CDR3 totals 13 residues. CDR3 nucleotide sequence: TGTACCAGCAGCTATGATCTAAATCAGCCCCAGCATTTT. This translates into CTSSYDLNQPQHF.

This chain uses TRBV25-1 with TRBJ2-7; D remains ambiguous. With 8 bases removed from V and 3 bases from J, the gap between germline ends came to 5 bases. Germline CDR1 is MGHDK and CDR2 is SYGVNS. The CDR3 is 10 amino acids. CDR3 in amino acids: CASGNYEQYF. The CDR3, as DNA: TGTGCCAGCGGTAACTACGAGCAGTACTTC.

The chain links TRBV7-9 to TRBJ2-6; no firm D call. This CDR3 comprises 11 residues. Looked up from germline, CDR1 is SEHNR and CDR2 is FQNEAQ (reference sequence). V lost 5 bases and J lost 7, with 3 bases in between. CDR3 in amino acids: CASSRANVLTF. CDR3 nucleotide sequence: TGTGCCAGCAGCCGCGCCAACGTCCTGACTTTC.

This clonotype was counted only a few times. The chain has TRBV29-1 and TRBJ2-5; D could derive from TRBD1 or TRBD2 (5 bases each). The CDR3 contains 13 residues. V dropped 6 bases and J dropped 1 base, with 12 bases sitting between them. The V gene's germline CDR1 is SQVTM and CDR2 ANQGSEA. This chain's CDR3 is CSVTRDPQETQYF. The CDR3 nucleotides read TGCAGCGTGACACGGGACCCCCAAGAGACCCAGTACTTC.

The rearrangement links TRBV20-1 to TRBJ2-5; 11 bases match TRBD2. Germline CDR1 DFQATT, CDR2 SNEGSKA (reference sequence). V shed 5 bases, J shed 7 bases, and the junction held 9 bases outside the gene matches. There are 14 residues in the CDR3. The CDR3 DNA sequence: TGCAGTGCTTCTAGCGGGGGGTCCCCTCGGACCCAGTACTTC. It is translated as CSASSGGSPRTQYF.

There are many counts of this clonotype. The V and J genes are TRBV11-2 and TRBJ2-1, with TRBD2 identical over 12 bases. Germline V lookup: CDR1 SGHAT, CDR2 FQNNGV. CDR3 length: 15 residues. V lost 6 bases, J lost 8 bases, and 8 bases stayed unmatched. CDR3 nucleotides: TGTGCCAGCAGGCTACTAGCGGGGGGATTCTATGAGCAGTTCTTC. It is translated as CASRLLAGGFYEQFF.

The table lists this clonotype with a few counts. The J gene is TRBJ1-1, the V gene TRBV19; D gene uncertain. V shed 4 bases and J shed 1 base, with 13 bases lying between them. Germline-derived CDR1 and CDR2 are LNHDA and SQIVND (reference sequence). The CDR3 has 15 amino acids. Here the CDR3 DNA reads TGTGCCAGTAGTACGCCCCGTAGCGGGAACACTGAAGCTTTCTTT. This translates into CASSTPRSGNTEAFF.

This clonotype was counted only a few times. The genes are TRBV15 and TRBJ1-5, with D tentatively TRBD1 (6 bases). This CDR3 has 14 residues. V was shortened by 0 bases and J by 4 bases, with 7 bases between the two germline ends. Germline V gives CDR1 LNHNV, CDR2 YYDKDF (reference sequence). The CDR3 DNA reads as TGTGCCACCAGCAGAGAAGGGGGAAATCAGCCCCAGCATTTT. As protein: CATSREGGNQPQHF.

There are many counts of this clonotype. The chain couples TRBV5-1 to TRBJ2-1; D ambiguous. The CDR3 has 13 amino acids. Trimming pared 5 bases from V and 4 bases from J, leaving 10 bases between. Germline assignment: CDR1 SGHRS and CDR2 YFSETQ. Here the CDR3 DNA reads TGCGCCAGCAGGAGACCAGATTACAATGAGCAGTTCTTC. The encoded protein is CASRRPDYNEQFF.

For this clonotype: A much larger clone lies one base from this, so it may be a read error. This sequence joins TRBV11-2 and TRBJ1-2, with D perhaps TRBD1 (6 bases). V was clipped by 5 bases and J by 2 bases, with 15 bases between them. CDR1 is SGHAT and CDR2 is FQNNGV in the germline V gene. CDR3 length: 15 residues. This CDR3 reads CASSPINQGNYGYTF. The CDR3 DNA reads TGTGCCAGCAGCCCGATTAATCAGGGGAACTATGGCTACACCTTC. Complete variable domain (other parts from reference TRBV11-2 and TRBJ1-2): EAGVAQSPRYKIIEKRQSVAFWCNPISGHATLYWYQQILGQGPKLLIQFQNNGVVDDSQLPKDRFSAERLKGVDSTLKIQPAKLEDSAVYLCASSPINQGNYGYTFGSGTRLTVV.

This clonotype occurred many times. The chain employs TRBV28 and TRBJ1-1; TRBD1 agrees at 9 bases. With 5 bases clipped from V and 4 bases from J, the junction kept 8 bases outside the gene matches. Germline CDR1 reads MDHEN; CDR2 reads SYDVKM. The CDR3 extends over 15 amino acids. The CDR3 sequence: CASSADRGGFTEAFF. The DNA of the CDR3 is TGTGCCAGCAGTGCGGACAGGGGCGGATTCACTGAAGCTTTCTTT.

This clonotype was seen ten or more times. This chain connects TRBV29-1 to TRBJ1-1; 9 nucleotides align to TRBD1. CDR3 size: 11 residues. V was clipped by 3 bases and J by 8 bases; unmatched bases: 1. Germline CDR1 reads SQVTM; CDR2 reads ANQGSEA. CDR3 nucleotide sequence: TGCAGCGTTGACGACAGGGGGGAAGCTTTCTTT. This encodes CSVDDRGEAFF.

This clonotype was recorded a few times. Here the CDR3 reads CASSMGRQPKNSPLHF. Here the CDR3 DNA reads TGTGCCAGTAGTATGGGGAGACAGCCGAAAAATTCACCCCTCCACTTT. The chain combines TRBV19 with TRBJ1-6; maybe TRBD1 (5 bases). V was clipped by 3 bases and J by 7 bases, with 16 bases between them. The CDR3 has 16 amino acids. Germline CDR1 and CDR2: LNHDA and SQIVND (reference sequence).

The rearrangement links TRBV9 to TRBJ2-5, with a tentative D call TRBD1 (5 bases). CDR1 and CDR2 from the germline V gene are SGDLS and YYNGEE. V lost 0 bases to trimming and J lost 3 bases, with 12 bases between them. CDR3 length: 15 residues. The CDR3 bases are TGTGCCAGCAGCGTAGCTCCCCAGGGAAAAGAGACCCAGTACTTC. Its translation is CASSVAPQGKETQYF.

At least ten counts were recorded for this clonotype. CDR3 sequence: CASSLGNENTEAFF. The CDR3 DNA reads as TGTGCCAGCAGCTTAGGAAACGAGAACACTGAAGCTTTCTTT. V usage is TRBV7-9 and J usage is TRBJ1-1; D remains unclear. CDR3 size: 14 residues. The V end was cut by 1 base, the J end by 1 base, with 7 bases between. Germline CDR1 is SEHNR and CDR2 is FQNEAQ (reference sequence).

This clonotype was seen at least ten times. The chain has TRBV28 and TRBJ2-7; 8 nucleotides match TRBD1. Germline-derived CDR1 and CDR2 are MDHEN and SYDVKM. This CDR3 is built from 15 residues. J lost 8 bases, V lost 3 bases, and 12 bases had no gene match. CDR3 region: CASSFGRDRGRKQYF. DNA of the CDR3: TGTGCCAGCAGTTTTGGTCGCGACAGGGGAAGGAAGCAGTACTTC.

At least ten counts were recorded for this clonotype. V and J are TRBV12-3 or TRBV12-4 and TRBJ2-1; 8 bases align to TRBD2. After removal of 6 bases from V and 2 bases from J, the junction contained 9 bases not matched to a gene. The CDR3 consists of 16 residues. The DNA of the CDR3 is TGTGCCAGCAGATCAAATAGCGGGAACACCTACAATGAGCAGTTCTTC. Encoded protein: CASRSNSGNTYNEQFF.